This T cell receptor beta chain was identified in a study of response to subunit inactivated influenza vaccine. Germline assignment: CDR1 MNHEY and CDR2 SMNVEV (reference sequence). Trimming took off 3 bases at V and 0 bases at J, with 12 bases between the two ends. This CDR3 comprises 15 residues. TCRdb used MiXCR to reprocess the RT-PCR reads, holding one entry per CDR3 protein. The sample has 500,000 to 700,000 distinct CDR3 sequences, under 30% seen once. The same specimen was also included in a second study, on T cells expressing NK-cell markers. That paper states: UMIs accompanied the 5'RACE template switching by which TCR beta cDNA was made. Investigators obtained TCR beta repertoires from sorted CD3+CD56+NKG2C+, CD3+CD56+NKG2C- and CD3+CD56-NKG2C+ T cells. Of the CD8+ T cell pool in over 5 donors, roughly 1.0-8% was accounted for by dominant NKG2C+ clonotypes. The study did not resolve the HCMV specificity of expanded NKG2C+ T cell clones.

This sample comprised CD4+ T cells sorted from PBMCs, obtained roughly 13 days after vaccination. V is TRBV27 and J is TRBJ2-7; perhaps TRBD1 as D (6 bases). This clonotype was sampled from a man aged 50 or older who received an inactivated influenza vaccine. CDR3 in DNA: TGTGCCAGCAGTTTTACTACAGGGACCTCCTACGAGCAGTACTTC. This gives the protein CASSFTTGTSYEQYF.